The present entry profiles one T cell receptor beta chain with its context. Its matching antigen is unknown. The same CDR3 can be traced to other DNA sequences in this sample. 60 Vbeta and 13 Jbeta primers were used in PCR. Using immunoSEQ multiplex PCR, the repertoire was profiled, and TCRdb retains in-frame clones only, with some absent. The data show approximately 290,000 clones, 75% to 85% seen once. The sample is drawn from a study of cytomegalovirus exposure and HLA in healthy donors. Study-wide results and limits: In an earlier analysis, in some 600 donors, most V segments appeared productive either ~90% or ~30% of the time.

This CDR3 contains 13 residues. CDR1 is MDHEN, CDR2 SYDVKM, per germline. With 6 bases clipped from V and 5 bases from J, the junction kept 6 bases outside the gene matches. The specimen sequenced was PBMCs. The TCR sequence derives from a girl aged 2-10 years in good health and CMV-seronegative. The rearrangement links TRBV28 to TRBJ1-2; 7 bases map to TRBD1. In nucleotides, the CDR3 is TGTGCCAGCAGCTCGGACAGGATATATGGCTACACCTTC. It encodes CASSSDRIYGYTF.